The 27 T cell receptor beta chains given below trace back to one sample, sequenced in a study of T cells in Graves' hyperthyroidism and ophthalmopathy. The source material, RNA transcripts, was used to amplify TCR beta CDR3 regions. RT-PCR in the first round (using the HTBI primer set) targeted the TCR CDR3. One entry per CDR3 protein results from TCRdb running MiXCR on the multiplex PCR reads. The sample lists about 520,000 distinct CDR3 sequences, less than 25% seen once, with roughly 29% in the top ten. Source material: blood. Source of these receptors: a man between 18 and 35 years old with Graves' hyperthyroidism.

This clonotype was seen ten or more times. This sequence joins TRBV11-1 and TRBJ1-1; a possible D gene is TRBD1 (5 bases). CDR1 SGHAT and CDR2 FQDESV come from the germline V gene (reference sequence). V dropped 2 bases and J dropped 1 base, with 14 bases sitting between them. The CDR3 runs to 16 residues. The CDR3 here is CASSLYPGWANTEAFF. The CDR3 bases are TGTGCCAGCAGCTTATATCCAGGGTGGGCGAACACTGAAGCTTTCTTT.

This clonotype was recorded many times. This chain joins TRBV6-5 and TRBJ1-3; 8 bases fit TRBD1. The J segment lost 0 bases and the V segment lost 8 bases, leaving 3 bases of the junction unmatched. CDR1 is MNHEY and CDR2 is SVGAGI in the germline V gene. The CDR3 contains 14 residues. CDR3 in DNA: TGTGCCAGCGGACAGGGCTCCTCTGGAAACACCATATATTTT. This translates into CASGQGSSGNTIYF.

This chain connects TRBV28 to TRBJ2-2; 9 bases align to TRBD1. Germline CDR1 and CDR2: MDHEN and SYDVKM. Germline trimming cut 6 bases from V and 7 bases from J; bases unmatched to any gene: 12. This CDR3 is built from 16 residues. CDR3 DNA sequence: TGTGCCAGCAGGGCCCGGGACAGGGAAATGATCGGGGAGCTGTTTTTT. Translation gives CASRARDREMIGELFF.

This clonotype was found many times. The rearrangement uses TRBV6-5 and TRBJ2-7, with a possible D match to TRBD1 (6 bases). Per the germline V gene, CDR1 is MNHEY and CDR2 is SVGAGI. This CDR3 has 13 amino acids. V was cut by 6 bases and J by 0 bases, with 9 bases left in between. This chain's CDR3 is CASSRGGSYEQYF. The CDR3 DNA is TGTGCCAGCAGCCGAGGGGGCTCCTACGAGCAGTACTTC.

J is TRBJ1-6 and V is TRBV4-1; 7 bases map to TRBD1. CDR1 is MGHRA, CDR2 YSYEKL, per germline. Trimming at V came to 3 bases and at J to 10 bases, leaving 12 bases not matched to a gene. The length of the CDR3 is 16 residues. The CDR3: CASSHPAGTDDSPLHF. CDR3 nucleotide sequence: TGCGCCAGCAGCCACCCCGCCGGGACAGACGACTCACCCCTCCACTTT.

The sample holds many counts of this clonotype. The chain carries TRBV6-5 and TRBJ2-7, with D hard to call. The CDR3 has 15 amino acids. Germline V gene data show CDR1 as MNHEY and CDR2 as SVGAGI. V was trimmed by 2 bases and J by 1 base, leaving 12 bases between them. The CDR3 reads CASSYGTIPSYEQYF. The CDR3, as DNA: TGTGCCAGCAGTTACGGAACGATACCTTCCTACGAGCAGTACTTC.

This clonotype was detected many times. The rearrangement joins TRBV28 to TRBJ1-2, with no clear D. CDR3 length equals 16 residues. V was pared by 3 bases and J by 2 bases, with 16 bases between. Per germline, CDR1 MDHEN and CDR2 SYDVKM. CDR3 nucleotides: TGTGCCAGCAGTTTTCCTAGCCAGGCGAGGAACTATGGCTACACCTTC. Its translation: CASSFPSQARNYGYTF.

This clonotype was found once. The rearrangement links TRBV30 to TRBJ2-7, with D perhaps matching TRBD1 (5 bases). Deletions cut 2 bases from V and 5 bases from J, with 10 bases between. Germline loops: CDR1 GTSNPN, CDR2 SVGIG (reference sequence). The CDR3 is 12 residues long. CDR3 sequence reads: CAWSSLTDEQYF. CDR3 coding DNA: TGTGCCTGGAGTTCGTTGACAGACGAGCAGTACTTC.

The chain has TRBV6-4 and TRBJ2-7, with a possible D match to TRBD1 (7 bases). The CDR3 is 14 residues long. Germline CDR1 and CDR2: MRHNA and SNTAGT. Trimming left V 6 bases short and J 5 bases short, with 17 bases between. This CDR3 is CASRRQGGRDEQYF. Written as DNA, the CDR3 is TGTGCCAGCAGAAGACAGGGAGGTCGCGACGAGCAGTACTTC.

This clonotype showed up many times. The chain is built from TRBV4-1 and TRBJ1-5; D might be TRBD1 (5 bases). Germline lookup yields CDR1 MGHRA and CDR2 YSYEKL. CDR3 length equals 14 residues. Trimming pared 4 bases from V and 9 bases from J, leaving 16 bases between. CDR3: CASSLLDMAMPQHF. In DNA, the CDR3 is TGCGCCAGCAGCCTCCTGGACATGGCCATGCCCCAGCATTTT.

This clonotype has at least ten counts. The chain employs TRBV2 and TRBJ1-2; the D gene is possibly TRBD1 (5 bases). V lost 7 bases and J lost 4, with 19 bases in between. The CDR3 runs 15 residues. The germline V gene encodes CDR1 SNHLY and CDR2 FYNNEI. CDR3: CASTTSDRALYGYTF. As DNA, the CDR3 is TGTGCCAGCACAACTTCTGACAGAGCCCTCTATGGCTACACCTTC.

In this sample, this clonotype turned up many times. One junction end disagrees with the germline gene, perhaps due to a read error. The chain couples TRBV10-3 to TRBJ1-2; no firm D call. The CDR3 runs to 14 residues. Germline loops: CDR1 ENHRY, CDR2 SYGVKD. The CDR3 region has the DNA TGTGCCATCAGTGAGTCAGACGGGTACTACGGCTACACCTTC. Its translation: CAISESDGYYGYTF.

This clonotype was picked up many times. The chain links TRBV24-1 to TRBJ1-5, with unresolved D. The CDR3 contains 13 residues. Trimming took 4 bases from V and 7 from J, leaving 10 bases between them. Germline CDR1 is KGHDR and CDR2 is SFDVKD. The CDR3 protein is CATSEGRGQPQHF. CDR3 nucleotide sequence: TGTGCCACCAGTGAGGGGAGAGGACAGCCCCAGCATTTT.

This clonotype was counted many times. The V gene is TRBV28, the J gene TRBJ1-5, with 11 bases fitting TRBD1. The CDR3 sequence is 18 residues long. Germline CDR1 and CDR2: MDHEN and SYDVKM. V shed 7 bases, J shed 0 bases, and the junction held 11 bases outside the gene matches. The CDR3 nucleotides read TGTGCCAGCACCCGCCCGGGACAGGGGGTTTATAGCAATCAGCCCCAGCATTTT. Protein product: CASTRPGQGVYSNQPQHF.

This clonotype was picked up a small number of times. The chain recombines TRBV2 with TRBJ2-7; 8 bases map to TRBD2. The CDR3 spans 19 residues. Trimming cost V 6 bases and J 7 bases; bases outside gene matches: 26. Germline CDR1 and CDR2: SNHLY and FYNNEI. CDR3 nucleotides: TGTGCCAGCAGCGTAGCCGGGACTAGTATATCTAGGAGGACTAATGAGCAGTACTTC. This encodes CASSVAGTSISRRTNEQYF.

This clonotype came up many times. The V gene is TRBV18, the J gene TRBJ2-5; 7 bases align to TRBD2. J gave up 5 bases and V 3 bases, and 9 bases lay outside the gene matches. Germline loops: CDR1 KGHSH, CDR2 LQKENI. CDR3 length: 15 amino acids. The DNA for the CDR3 is TGTGCCAGCTCACCCTTACTAGCGCCCGGGGAGACCCAGTACTTC. Its translation is CASSPLLAPGETQYF.

This clonotype was seen repeatedly, ten times or more. V gene TRBV10-3 combines with J gene TRBJ1-3, with D perhaps matching TRBD1 (5 bases). Trimming cost V 4 bases and J 3 bases, with 13 bases left between them. The CDR3 covers 15 residues. Per the germline V gene, CDR1 is ENHRY and CDR2 is SYGVKD. CDR3 in amino acids: CAISGGTPLGNTIYF. In DNA form, the CDR3 reads TGTGCCATCAGTGGCGGGACCCCTCTTGGAAACACCATATATTTT.

The V and J genes are TRBV30 and TRBJ2-2; unclear D gene. V was shortened by 7 bases and J by 2 bases, with 14 bases between the two germline ends. Germline V gene sequence: CDR1 GTSNPN, CDR2 SVGIG (reference sequence). The CDR3 is 14 amino acids. The CDR3 sequence: CASPGPTNTGELFF. The CDR3 DNA reads as TGTGCCTCTCCGGGCCCCACCAACACCGGGGAGCTGTTTTTT.

This clonotype was counted many times. The chain carries TRBV27 and TRBJ1-2, with D uncertain. Trimming removed 2 bases from V and 4 bases from J, with 11 bases in between. This CDR3 spans 14 amino acids. The germline CDR1 and CDR2 sequences are MNHEY and SMNVEV (reference sequence). The CDR3 DNA reads TGTGCCAGCAGTTTAAGGGCCAATTCCTATGGCTACACCTTC. Translation gives CASSLRANSYGYTF.

This clonotype was detected many times. The V call is TRBV15, the J call TRBJ2-7; 8 positions agree with TRBD2. The CDR3 consists of 15 residues. The ends lost 6 bases at V and 3 bases at J; junction bases unmatched: 10. Germline CDR1 is LNHNV and CDR2 is YYDKDF (reference sequence). In DNA, the CDR3 is TGTGCCACCAGGGGGGGGCGGGGGGCCTTCTACGAGCAGTACTTC. As protein: CATRGGRGAFYEQYF. Looking up the rest from reference TRBV15 and TRBJ2-7 gives the full variable domain: DAMVIQNPRYQVTQFGKPVTLSCSQTLNHNVMYWYQQKSSQAPKLLFHYYDKDFNNEADTPDNFQSRRPNTSFCFLDIRSPGLGDTAMYLCATRGGRGAFYEQYFGPGTRLTVT.

The sample holds many counts of this clonotype. The genes are TRBV15 and TRBJ1-3; 7 bases are a match to TRBD1. Germline CDR1 LNHNV, CDR2 YYDKDF (reference sequence). CDR3 size: 15 residues. Trimming cost V 3 bases and J 4 bases; bases outside gene matches: 6. CDR3 coding DNA: TGTGCCACCAGCAGCCCAGACAGGGAAGGAAACACCATATATTTT. Translation gives CATSSPDREGNTIYF.

This clonotype was seen many times. The rearrangement uses TRBV6-1 and TRBJ2-2; tentatively, D is TRBD1 (5 bases). The CDR3 is 13 amino acids. V lost 6 bases to trimming and J lost 8 bases, with 13 bases between them. The V gene's germline CDR1 is MNHNS and CDR2 SASEGT. The CDR3 loop reads CASSAGILGELFF. The CDR3 nucleotides are TGTGCCAGCAGCGCAGGGATTTTGGGGGAGCTGTTTTTT.

The rearrangement links TRBV6-5 to TRBJ1-1; TRBD1 might be the D (5 bases). V was pared by 4 bases and J by 3 bases, with 12 bases between. Germline V gene sequence: CDR1 MNHEY, CDR2 SVGAGI. The length of the CDR3 is 14 residues. CDR3 loop: CASSSSGGDTEAFF. The CDR3 DNA reads TGTGCCAGCAGTTCATCTGGGGGAGACACTGAAGCTTTCTTT.

In its sample, this clonotype was seen many times. J is TRBJ2-7 and V is TRBV6-1; 7 nucleotides match TRBD1. Germline trimming cut 3 bases from V and 3 bases from J; bases unmatched to any gene: 5. The germline CDR1 and CDR2 sequences are MNHNS and SASEGT. The CDR3 sequence is 14 residues long. The CDR3 loop is CASSDFGQVYEQYF. CDR3 nucleotide sequence: TGTGCCAGCAGTGACTTCGGACAGGTCTACGAGCAGTACTTC.

This chain connects TRBV28 to TRBJ1-2; D might be TRBD1 (6 bases). The length of the CDR3 is 12 residues. Trimming took 6 bases from V and 9 from J, leaving 14 bases between them. Germline V gives CDR1 MDHEN, CDR2 SYDVKM. The DNA of the CDR3 is TGTGCCAGCAGCGCAGGGGAGAAGAGCTACACCTTC. It translates to CASSAGEKSYTF.

Regarding this clonotype: A much larger clone lies a single base off, so this may be a read error. Given the absence of the conserved phenylalanine or tryptophan at the CDR3 end, a read error is likely. The chain couples TRBV30 to TRBJ2-7; no definite D call. This CDR3 is 14 amino acids long. The V gene's germline CDR1 is GTSNPN and CDR2 SVGIG (reference sequence). V gave up 2 bases and J gave up 2 bases, with 13 bases separating them. The CDR3 DNA reads as TGTGCCTGGAGTAAAGGGATCCTGGCCTACGAGCAGTACCTC. Its translation is CAWSKGILAYEQYL.

This clonotype was seen many times. The V and J genes are TRBV5-1 and TRBJ1-1; D is possibly TRBD1 (6 bases). V was trimmed by 3 bases and J by 0 bases, leaving 9 bases between them. This CDR3 is built from 14 residues. Germline V gives CDR1 SGHRS, CDR2 YFSETQ. CDR3: CASSSQGMNTEAFF. CDR3 nucleotide sequence: TGCGCCAGCAGCTCACAGGGTATGAACACTGAAGCTTTCTTT.